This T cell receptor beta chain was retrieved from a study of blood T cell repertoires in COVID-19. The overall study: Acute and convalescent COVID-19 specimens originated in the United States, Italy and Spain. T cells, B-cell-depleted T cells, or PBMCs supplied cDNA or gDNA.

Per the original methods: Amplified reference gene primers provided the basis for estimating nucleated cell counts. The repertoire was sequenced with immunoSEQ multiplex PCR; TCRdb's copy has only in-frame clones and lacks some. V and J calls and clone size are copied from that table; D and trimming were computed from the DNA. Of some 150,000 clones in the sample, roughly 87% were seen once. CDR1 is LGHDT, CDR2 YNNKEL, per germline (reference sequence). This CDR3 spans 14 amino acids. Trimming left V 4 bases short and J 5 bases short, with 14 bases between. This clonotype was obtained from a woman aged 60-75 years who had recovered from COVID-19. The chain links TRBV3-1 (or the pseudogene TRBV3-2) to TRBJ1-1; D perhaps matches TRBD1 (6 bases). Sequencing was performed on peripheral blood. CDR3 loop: CASSRGQWRTEAFF. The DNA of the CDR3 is TGTGCCAGCAGCCGCGGACAGTGGCGGACTGAAGCTTTCTTT.